This entry lists 5 T cell receptor beta chains sequenced from one sample in a study of OX40 agonist ivuxolimab in advanced cancers. Clones were sequenced by immunoSEQ multiplex PCR, and TCRdb holds only the in-frame ones, with some missing. The table has about 69,000 clones, around 80% seen once. The sample was CD4+ or CD8+ T cells sorted from blood, taken in a trial of the OX40 agonist ivuxolimab. The origin of the receptors is an adult with an advanced solid tumor such as melanoma, head and neck, liver or kidney cancer.

This rearrangement joins TRBV5-1 to TRBJ2-1; 9 bases align to TRBD2. With V trimmed by 0 bases and J by 10 bases, 8 bases remained unmatched. This CDR3 spans 15 amino acids. The V gene's germline CDR1 is SGHRS and CDR2 YFSETQ. Here the CDR3 DNA reads TGCGCCAGCAGCTTGGAGGGGACTAGCAGCCAGGAGCAGTTCTTC. This translates into CASSLEGTSSQEQFF.

V and J are TRBV7-3 and TRBJ1-5, with D perhaps TRBD1 (5 bases). CDR1 SGHTA and CDR2 FQGTGA come from the germline V gene. The CDR3 has 13 amino acids. V lost 5 bases and J 3 bases, leaving 8 bases between the germline ends. Written as DNA, the CDR3 is TGTGCCAGCAGCCAGGACATCAATCAGCCCCAGCATTTT. It codes for CASSQDINQPQHF.

Remarks on this clone: A read error may account for a junction end that differs from germline. The gene calls are TRBV7-7 and TRBJ1-5; D gene unclear. This CDR3 has 16 amino acids. Germline V gene lookup returns CDR1 SSHAT and CDR2 FNYEAQ (reference sequence). The CDR3 DNA sequence: TGTGCTAGCAGCCCGGGCGGCCCCACGAGCAATCAGCCCCAGCATTTT. Its protein is CASSPGGPTSNQPQHF.

The chain carries TRBV28 and TRBJ1-2; D uncertain. In germline, CDR1 is MDHEN, CDR2 SYDVKM. V was shortened by 8 bases and J by 2 bases, with 9 bases between the two germline ends. This CDR3 contains 12 residues. CDR3 protein: CASGPPNYGYTF. DNA for the CDR3: TGTGCCAGCGGTCCCCCGAACTATGGCTACACCTTC.

V and J are TRBV7-9 and TRBJ2-5; 11 positions agree with TRBD1. The CDR3 has 13 amino acids. The germline V gene encodes CDR1 SEHNR and CDR2 FQNEAQ (reference sequence). V shed 5 bases, J shed 5 bases, and the junction held 1 base outside the gene matches. DNA of the CDR3: TGTGCCAGCAGCAGGGACAGGGGGGAGACCCAGTACTTC. Residues: CASSRDRGETQYF.